This TCR beta chain is from a study of OX40 agonist ivuxolimab in advanced cancers. Study details: With ivuxolimab, an agonistic anti-OX40 (CD134) antibody, patients were treated. Administration of intravenous ivuxolimab to patients occurred every 2 weeks at 0.01 to 10 mg/kg.

Repertoires were generated with immunoSEQ multiplex PCR, while TCRdb's copy carries only in-frame clones and drops some. The top ten clones hold roughly 15% of a sample with tens of thousands of clones, more than 75% of them seen once. Specimen: CD4+ or CD8+ T cells sorted from blood, collected in a trial of the OX40 agonist ivuxolimab. The sequence came from an adult with an advanced solid tumor such as melanoma, head and neck, liver or kidney cancer.

In DNA, the CDR3 is TGTGCCAGCAGCTTAGTCGGCGGCGACTATGGCTACACCTTC. It is translated as CASSLVGGDYGYTF. J is TRBJ1-2 and V is TRBV13; D gene unclear. This CDR3 has 14 residues. The V gene lost 1 base and the J gene lost 3 bases, with 9 bases spanning the gap. Germline V gene lookup returns CDR1 PRHDT and CDR2 FYEKMQ (reference sequence).